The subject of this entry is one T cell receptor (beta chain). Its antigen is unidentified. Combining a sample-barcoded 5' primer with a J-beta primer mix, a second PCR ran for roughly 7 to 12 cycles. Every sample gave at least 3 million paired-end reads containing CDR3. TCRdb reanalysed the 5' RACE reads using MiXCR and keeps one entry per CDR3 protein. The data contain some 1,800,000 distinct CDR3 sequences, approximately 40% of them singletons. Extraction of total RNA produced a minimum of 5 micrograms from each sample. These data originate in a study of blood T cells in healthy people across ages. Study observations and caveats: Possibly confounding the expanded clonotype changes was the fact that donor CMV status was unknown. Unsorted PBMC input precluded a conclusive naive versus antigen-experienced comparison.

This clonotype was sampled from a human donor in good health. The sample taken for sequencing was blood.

In DNA form, the CDR3 reads TGTGCCACCTCCAGGGGTGAACTCTGGCTGTTTTTT. Protein sequence: CATSRGELWLFF. The chain carries TRBV10-3 and TRBJ1-4, with TRBD1 as a possible D gene (6 bases). The CDR3 spans 12 residues. V lost 10 bases to trimming and J lost 14 bases, with 20 bases between them. The germline V gene encodes CDR1 ENHRY and CDR2 SYGVKD.